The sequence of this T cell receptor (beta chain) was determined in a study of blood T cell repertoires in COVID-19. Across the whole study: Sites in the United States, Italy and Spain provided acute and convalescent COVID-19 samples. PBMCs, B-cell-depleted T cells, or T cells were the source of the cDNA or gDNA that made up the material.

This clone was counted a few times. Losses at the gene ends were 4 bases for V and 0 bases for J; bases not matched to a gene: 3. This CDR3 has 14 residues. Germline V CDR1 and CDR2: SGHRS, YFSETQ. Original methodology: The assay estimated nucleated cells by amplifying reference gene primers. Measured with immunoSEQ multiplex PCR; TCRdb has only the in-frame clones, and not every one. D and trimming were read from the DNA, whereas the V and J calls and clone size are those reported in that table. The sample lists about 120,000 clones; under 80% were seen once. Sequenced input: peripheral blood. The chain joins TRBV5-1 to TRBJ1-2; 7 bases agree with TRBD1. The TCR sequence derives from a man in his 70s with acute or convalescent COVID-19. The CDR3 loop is CASSRDSPNYGYTF. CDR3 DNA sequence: TGCGCCAGCAGCAGGGACAGTCCTAACTATGGCTACACCTTC. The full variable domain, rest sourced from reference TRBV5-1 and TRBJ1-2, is KAGVTQTPRYLIKTRGQQVTLSCSPISGHRSVSWYQQTPGQGLQFLFEYFSETQRNKGNFPGRFSGRQFSNSRSEMNVSTLELGDSALYLCASSRDSPNYGYTFGSGTRLTVV.